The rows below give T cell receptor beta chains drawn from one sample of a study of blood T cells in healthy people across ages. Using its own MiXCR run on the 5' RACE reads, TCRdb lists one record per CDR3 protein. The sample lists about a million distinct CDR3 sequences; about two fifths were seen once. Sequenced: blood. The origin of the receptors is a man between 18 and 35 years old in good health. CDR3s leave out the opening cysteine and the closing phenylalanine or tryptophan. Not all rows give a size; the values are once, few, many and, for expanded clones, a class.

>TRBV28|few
ASSPDRTGLNQPQH
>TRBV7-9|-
ASSLETGITDTQY
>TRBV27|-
ASSLWRSEYNEQY
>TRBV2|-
ASNKNEQY
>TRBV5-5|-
ASSLEGQGLVQF
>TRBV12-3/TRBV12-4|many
ASSPARDYGYT
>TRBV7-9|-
ASIASGHSNQPQH
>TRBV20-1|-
SVRALLYNEQF
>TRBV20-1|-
SARDMDSGKPEAF
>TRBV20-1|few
SARDQRPWDTQY
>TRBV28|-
ASSLRSTPLH
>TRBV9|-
ASSTGGHGELF
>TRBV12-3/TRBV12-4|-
ASSLAHGNQPQH
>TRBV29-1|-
SVPQGQSYGYT
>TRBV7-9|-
ASSLASGNEQY
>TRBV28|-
ASTTSAGSSYNEQF
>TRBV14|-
ASSLSGLSLAKNIQY